These 20 T cell receptor beta chains came from one sample sequenced in a study of regulatory T cells in long-lasting Graves disease. Assembly of TCR beta libraries relied on iRepertoire HTBI primers together with Arm-PCR of CDR3 regions. One entry per CDR3 protein results from TCRdb running MiXCR on the multiplex PCR reads. The profile shows roughly 450,000 distinct CDR3 sequences, roughly 20% of them singletons. Time point reported: persistent/refractory GD, antithyroid drugs over 5 years with positive TRAb. From PBMCs, RNA was extracted and then used to make the TCR library. The sequenced sample was peripheral blood mononuclear cells (PBMCs), obtained when the disease was refractory, from a patient treated with antithyroid drugs. Receptor source: a female donor with Graves disease.

The V call is TRBV10-1, the J call TRBJ2-7; D remains ambiguous. CDR1 is WNHNN and CDR2 is SYGVQD in the germline V gene (reference sequence). Between the trimmed V and J ends, which lost 3 bases and 6 bases, there was a span of 9 bases. This CDR3 is 12 amino acids long. CDR3 nucleotide sequence: TGCGCCAGCAGTGATGGGCGGTCCGAGCAGTACTTC. Amino acids: CASSDGRSEQYF.

The gene calls are TRBV4-2 and TRBJ2-2; no clear D gene. Germline V gives CDR1 LGHNA, CDR2 YNFKEQ. V was cut by 0 bases and J by 0 bases, with 5 bases left in between. The CDR3 sequence is 15 residues long. The CDR3 nucleotides read TGTGCCAGCAGCCAAGAAGCTGCGAACACCGGGGAGCTGTTTTTT. This gives the protein CASSQEAANTGELFF.

The CDR3 DNA reads as TGTGCCTGGAGCGGGAGAATTGGGGATACGCAGTATTTT. It encodes CAWSGRIGDTQYF. The chain links TRBV30 to TRBJ2-3; D perhaps matches TRBD2 (6 bases). V lost 3 bases and J lost 6, with 13 bases in between. Germline assignment: CDR1 GTSNPN and CDR2 SVGIG (reference sequence). This CDR3 is 13 amino acids long.

Only a few counts were recorded for this clonotype. The gene calls are TRBV19 and TRBJ1-1; D is undetermined. The CDR3 loop spans 14 amino acids. The germline gives CDR1 LNHDA, CDR2 SQIVND (reference sequence). The V end was cut by 4 bases, the J end by 0 bases, with 9 bases between. In nucleotides, the CDR3 is TGTGCCAGTAGTACTCCTTCCATGAACACTGAAGCTTTCTTT. It yields the protein CASSTPSMNTEAFF.

The chain employs TRBV28 and TRBJ2-3; 7 positions agree with TRBD2. The CDR3 spans 15 residues. V shed 5 bases and J 3 bases; nucleotides not matched to a gene: 8. Germline values: CDR1 MDHEN, CDR2 SYDVKM. CDR3: CASSDRGRGTDTQYF. For the CDR3, the DNA is TGTGCCAGCAGTGATCGCGGGAGAGGTACAGATACGCAGTATTTT.

V usage is TRBV18 and J usage is TRBJ1-1, with D maybe TRBD1 (5 bases). Looked up from germline, CDR1 is KGHSH and CDR2 is LQKENI. This CDR3 is built from 14 residues. V lost 2 bases and J lost 1, with 8 bases in between. Here the CDR3 reads CASSPGARNTEAFF. The CDR3 coding sequence is TGTGCCAGCTCACCAGGGGCGAGGAACACTGAAGCTTTCTTT.

This clonotype was recorded many times. V usage is TRBV3-1 and J usage is TRBJ1-1; 9 positions match TRBD1. Losses at the gene ends were 4 bases for V and 3 bases for J; bases not matched to a gene: 6. Germline-derived CDR1 and CDR2 are LGHDT and YNNKEL (reference sequence). This CDR3 has 15 amino acids. Here the CDR3 reads CASSPDGTGYTEAFF. The CDR3 region has the DNA TGTGCCAGCAGCCCCGACGGGACAGGGTACACTGAAGCTTTCTTT.

This clonotype was seen a few times. This rearrangement joins TRBV18 to TRBJ1-1, with TRBD1 matching over 10 bases. The length of the CDR3 is 17 residues. V lost 3 bases, J lost 0 bases, and 7 bases stayed unmatched. Germline CDR1 KGHSH, CDR2 LQKENI. CDR3 loop: CASSPDRGIHMNTEAFF. CDR3 nucleotides: TGTGCCAGCTCACCGGACAGGGGGATTCACATGAACACTGAAGCTTTCTTT.

Ten or more counts support this clonotype. V gene TRBV28 combines with J gene TRBJ2-2, with D maybe TRBD2 (6 bases). CDR1 and CDR2 (germline): MDHEN, SYDVKM. The V gene lost 7 bases and the J gene lost 1 base, with 10 bases spanning the gap. CDR3 length: 14 amino acids. The CDR3 here is CASILRGNTGELFF. In DNA form, the CDR3 reads TGTGCCAGCATCTTGCGGGGGAACACCGGGGAGCTGTTTTTT.

This clonotype was counted only a few times. V gene TRBV20-1 combines with J gene TRBJ1-2; D is uncertain. The length of the CDR3 is 12 residues. Germline V gene sequence: CDR1 DFQATT, CDR2 SNEGSKA (reference sequence). Here the CDR3 reads CLSRPFEYGYTF. The DNA for the CDR3 is TGCTTAAGCCGGCCGTTCGAGTATGGCTACACCTTC.

This clonotype was recorded many times. The rearrangement joins TRBV6-1 to TRBJ2-5; TRBD1 matches at 9 bases. The CDR3 runs to 14 residues. Germline loops: CDR1 MNHNS, CDR2 SASEGT. The V segment lost 7 bases and the J segment 5 bases; nucleotides outside the gene matches: 8. The DNA of the CDR3 is TGTGCCAGCAAACGGACAGGGGAGGGCGAGACCCAGTACTTC. Translation gives CASKRTGEGETQYF.

The chain uses TRBV6-1 and TRBJ1-2; 10 nucleotides agree with TRBD1. The CDR3 totals 13 residues. Germline V gene sequence: CDR1 MNHNS, CDR2 SASEGT. With V trimmed by 9 bases and J by 2 bases, 3 bases remained unmatched. The CDR3 DNA sequence: TGTGCCAGTGGGACAGGGGCGAACTATGGCTACACCTTC. It yields the protein CASGTGANYGYTF.

This clonotype was counted only a few times. The chain carries TRBV7-2 and TRBJ2-7, with D perhaps being TRBD1 or TRBD2 (5 bases each). This CDR3 has 15 residues. Trimming removed 5 bases at V and 7 bases at J, with 21 bases between. The V gene's germline CDR1 is SGHTA and CDR2 FQGNSA. The CDR3 bases are TGTGCCAGCAGCCCACCCGGGACCCTACTACGAGAGCAGTACTTC. This codes for CASSPPGTLLREQYF.

The rearrangement links TRBV6-2 or TRBV6-3 to TRBJ2-1; no reliable D call. The germline V and J ends were trimmed by 5 bases and 9 bases, with 14 bases remaining between them. This CDR3 comprises 13 residues. Germline V gene data show CDR1 as MNHEY and CDR2 as SVGEGT. This CDR3 reads CASSGDPRVEQFF. The CDR3 coding sequence is TGTGCCAGCAGTGGAGACCCCCGGGTTGAGCAGTTCTTC.

V usage is TRBV10-3 and J usage is TRBJ2-7; 7 bases align to TRBD1. The CDR3 length is 15 residues. Germline V lookup: CDR1 ENHRY, CDR2 SYGVKD. Trimming at V came to 2 bases and at J to 4 bases, leaving 8 bases not matched to a gene. DNA of the CDR3: TGTGCCATCAGTGAGCCATGGGACAGTGGGTACGAGCAGTACTTC. Translated, it gives CAISEPWDSGYEQYF.

The chain joins TRBV6-5 to TRBJ1-1; weak D call: TRBD1 (6 bases). V dropped 0 bases and J dropped 2 bases, with 13 bases sitting between them. CDR1 is MNHEY, CDR2 SVGAGI, per germline. This CDR3 is 16 amino acids long. The CDR3 DNA sequence: TGTGCCAGCAGTTACTCGACGGGGGGCAAAAACACTGAAGCTTTCTTT. Protein sequence: CASSYSTGGKNTEAFF.

This clonotype was counted ten times or more. The CDR3 DNA reads TGTGCCACCAGGGACCAAGGGGTGGACTACGAGCAGTACTTC. Encoded protein: CATRDQGVDYEQYF. J is TRBJ2-7 and V is TRBV6-1, with D perhaps TRBD1 or TRBD2 (5 bases each). Germline V gives CDR1 MNHNS, CDR2 SASEGT. This CDR3 spans 14 amino acids. V was shortened by 10 bases and J by 3 bases, with 19 bases between the two germline ends.

This clonotype was found many times. V usage is TRBV28 and J usage is TRBJ1-5, with D tentatively TRBD1 (5 bases). Trimming stripped 7 bases from V and 2 bases from J, with 15 bases between. This CDR3 region has 15 residues. Germline-derived CDR1 and CDR2 are MDHEN and SYDVKM. CDR3 sequence reads: CASNPAGGRNQPQHF. CDR3 in DNA: TGTGCCAGCAACCCGGCCGGGGGACGCAATCAGCCCCAGCATTTT.

This clonotype was observed many times. This chain joins TRBV2 and TRBJ2-5; 7 nucleotides align to TRBD1. CDR3 length equals 15 residues. With V trimmed by 6 bases and J by 5 bases, 12 bases remained unmatched. Germline CDR1 is SNHLY and CDR2 is FYNNEI. The CDR3 DNA reads TGTGCCAGCAGGCGGACAGGAATAGGTGCGGAGACCCAGTACTTC. Protein sequence: CASRRTGIGAETQYF.

On this clonotype: A far larger clone is one base from this, pointing to a likely read error. The conserved phenylalanine or tryptophan is not found at the CDR3 terminus, so this likely reflects a read error. V usage is TRBV6-2 or TRBV6-3 and J usage is TRBJ1-2, with a possible D match to TRBD1 (5 bases). The CDR3 length is 13 residues. V was cut by 5 bases and J by 2 bases, with 9 bases left in between. CDR1 is MNHEY, CDR2 SVGEGT, per germline. This chain's CDR3 is CASSQQENYGYTS. The DNA for the CDR3 is TGTGCCAGCAGTCAACAGGAAAACTATGGCTACACCTCC.